This entry features one T cell receptor (beta chain) sequence. What it binds is not known. Primed by a sample-barcoded 5' primer and a J-beta primer mix, a second PCR proceeded for 7 to 11 cycles. One entry per CDR3 protein, called by TCRdb with MiXCR from the 5' RACE reads. Of about 570,000 distinct CDR3 sequences listed, 25% to 30% are singletons. A minimum of 5 micrograms of total RNA was extracted per sample. The source of the sample is a study of blood T cells in healthy people across ages. As for the study in general: Using template switching, researchers captured about one barcoded beta molecule for each two T cells. Regarding the study as a whole: Fewer expanded clones and more diversity marked long-lived versus aged donors.

With 2 bases removed from V and 5 bases from J, the gap between germline ends came to 13 bases. This CDR3 contains 15 residues. The V gene's germline CDR1 is MNHEY and CDR2 SVGEGT. The chain combines TRBV6-2 or TRBV6-3 with TRBJ2-4; D is perhaps TRBD2 (6 bases). The TCR was taken from a woman in her 70s in good health. The sequenced material came from blood. The CDR3 nucleotides are TGTGCCAGCAGTTACGGTTGGCGGGACCAAAACATTCAGTACTTC. Translated, it gives CASSYGWRDQNIQYF.